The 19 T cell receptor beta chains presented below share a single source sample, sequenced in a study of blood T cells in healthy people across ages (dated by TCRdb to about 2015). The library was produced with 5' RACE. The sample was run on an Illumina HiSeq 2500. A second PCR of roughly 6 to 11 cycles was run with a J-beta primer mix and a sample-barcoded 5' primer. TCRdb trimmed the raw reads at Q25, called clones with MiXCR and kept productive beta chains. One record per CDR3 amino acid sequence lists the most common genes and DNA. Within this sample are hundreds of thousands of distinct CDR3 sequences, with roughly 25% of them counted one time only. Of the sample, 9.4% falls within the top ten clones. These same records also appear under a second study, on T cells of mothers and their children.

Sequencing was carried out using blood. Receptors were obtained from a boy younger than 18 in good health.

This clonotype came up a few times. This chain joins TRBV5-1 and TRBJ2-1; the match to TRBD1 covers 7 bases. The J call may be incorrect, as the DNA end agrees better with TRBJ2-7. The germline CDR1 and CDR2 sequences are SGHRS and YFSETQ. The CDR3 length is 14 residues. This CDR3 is CASSDEGQIYEQYF. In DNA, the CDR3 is TGCGCCAGCAGCGATGAGGGACAGATTTACGAGCAGTACTTC.

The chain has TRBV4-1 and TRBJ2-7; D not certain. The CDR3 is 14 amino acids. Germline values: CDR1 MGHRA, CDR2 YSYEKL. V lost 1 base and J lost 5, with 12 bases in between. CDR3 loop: CASSQGMGYDEQYF. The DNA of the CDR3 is TGCGCCAGCAGCCAAGGGATGGGGTACGACGAGCAGTACTTC.

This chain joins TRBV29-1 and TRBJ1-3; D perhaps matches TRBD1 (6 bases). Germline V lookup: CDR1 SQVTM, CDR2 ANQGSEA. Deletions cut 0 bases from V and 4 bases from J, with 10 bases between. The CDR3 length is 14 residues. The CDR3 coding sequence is TGCAGCGTTGAAGATCGGGGGACAGGAAACACCATATATTTT. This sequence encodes CSVEDRGTGNTIYF.

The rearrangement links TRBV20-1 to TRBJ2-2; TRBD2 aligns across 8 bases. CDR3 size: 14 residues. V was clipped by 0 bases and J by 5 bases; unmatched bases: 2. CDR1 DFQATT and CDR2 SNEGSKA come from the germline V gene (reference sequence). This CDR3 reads CSARDTGGTGELFF. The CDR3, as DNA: TGCAGTGCTAGAGATACGGGAGGGACCGGGGAGCTGTTTTTT.

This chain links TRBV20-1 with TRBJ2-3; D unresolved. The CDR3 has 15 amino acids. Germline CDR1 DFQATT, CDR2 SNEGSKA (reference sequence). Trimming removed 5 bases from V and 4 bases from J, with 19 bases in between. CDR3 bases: TGCAGTGCTCGGTATTCTCATCTGGCTTCAGATACGCAGTATTTT. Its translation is CSARYSHLASDTQYF.

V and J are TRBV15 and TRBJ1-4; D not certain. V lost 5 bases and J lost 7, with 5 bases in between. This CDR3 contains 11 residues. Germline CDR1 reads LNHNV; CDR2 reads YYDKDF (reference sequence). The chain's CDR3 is CATSSSEKLFF. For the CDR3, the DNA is TGTGCCACCAGCTCGAGTGAAAAACTGTTTTTT. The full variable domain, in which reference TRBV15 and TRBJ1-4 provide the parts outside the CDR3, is DAMVIQNPRYQVTQFGKPVTLSCSQTLNHNVMYWYQQKSSQAPKLLFHYYDKDFNNEADTPDNFQSRRPNTSFCFLDIRSPGLGDTAMYLCATSSSEKLFFGSGTQLSVL.

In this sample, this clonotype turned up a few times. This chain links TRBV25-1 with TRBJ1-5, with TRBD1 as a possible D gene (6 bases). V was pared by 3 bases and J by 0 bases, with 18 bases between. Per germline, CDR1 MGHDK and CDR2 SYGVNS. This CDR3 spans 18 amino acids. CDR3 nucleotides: TGTGCCAGCAGTGAGATCCCGGACAGAATAGATAGCAATCAGCCCCAGCATTTT. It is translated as CASSEIPDRIDSNQPQHF.

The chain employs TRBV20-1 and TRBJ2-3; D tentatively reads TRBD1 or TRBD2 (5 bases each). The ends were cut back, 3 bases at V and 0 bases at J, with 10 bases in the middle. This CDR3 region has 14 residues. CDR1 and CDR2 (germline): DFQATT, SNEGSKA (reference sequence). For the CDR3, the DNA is TGCAGTGCTAGTTGGGGACCAAGCACAGATACGCAGTATTTT. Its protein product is CSASWGPSTDTQYF.

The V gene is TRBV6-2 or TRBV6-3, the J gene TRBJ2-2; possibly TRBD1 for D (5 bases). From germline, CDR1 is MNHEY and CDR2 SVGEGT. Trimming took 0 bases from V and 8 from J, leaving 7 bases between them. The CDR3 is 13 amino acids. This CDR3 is CASSYSTAGELFF. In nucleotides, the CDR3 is TGTGCCAGCAGTTACTCGACAGCGGGGGAGCTGTTTTTT.

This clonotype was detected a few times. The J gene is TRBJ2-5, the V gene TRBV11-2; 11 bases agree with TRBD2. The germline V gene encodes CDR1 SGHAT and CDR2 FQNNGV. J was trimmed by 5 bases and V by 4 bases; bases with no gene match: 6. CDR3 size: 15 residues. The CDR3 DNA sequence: TGTGCCAGCAGCTCGGAACTAGCGGGAGTGGAGACCCAGTACTTC. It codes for CASSSELAGVETQYF. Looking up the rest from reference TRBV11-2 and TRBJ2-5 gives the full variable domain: EAGVAQSPRYKIIEKRQSVAFWCNPISGHATLYWYQQILGQGPKLLIQFQNNGVVDDSQLPKDRFSAERLKGVDSTLKIQPAKLEDSAVYLCASSSELAGVETQYFGPGTRLLVL.

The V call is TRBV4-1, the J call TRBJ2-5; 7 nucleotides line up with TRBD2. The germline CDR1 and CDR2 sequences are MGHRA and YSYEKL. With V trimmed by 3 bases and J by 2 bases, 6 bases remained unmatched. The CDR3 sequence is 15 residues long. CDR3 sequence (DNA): TGCGCCAGCAGCCAGTGGGGCGGGGGACAAGAGACCCAGTACTTC. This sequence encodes CASSQWGGGQETQYF.

The CDR3 region is CASSEAASNEQFF. CDR3 DNA sequence: TGTGCCAGCAGTGAAGCGGCAAGCAATGAGCAGTTCTTC. The J gene is TRBJ2-1, the V gene TRBV6-1; D ambiguous. Germline V gives CDR1 MNHNS, CDR2 SASEGT. CDR3 length equals 13 residues. The V and J ends lost 0 bases and 6 bases respectively, with 6 bases between them.

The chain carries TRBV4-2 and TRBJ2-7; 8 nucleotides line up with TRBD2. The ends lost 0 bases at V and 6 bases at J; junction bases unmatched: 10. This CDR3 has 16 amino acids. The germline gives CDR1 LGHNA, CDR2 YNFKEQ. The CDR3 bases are TGTGCCAGCAGCCAAGATTCCCAGCGGGAGTTCAGCGAGCAGTACTTC. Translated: CASSQDSQREFSEQYF.

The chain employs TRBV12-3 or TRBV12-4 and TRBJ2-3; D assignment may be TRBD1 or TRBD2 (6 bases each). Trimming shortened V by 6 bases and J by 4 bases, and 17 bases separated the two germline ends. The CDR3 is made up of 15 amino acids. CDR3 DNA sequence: TGTGCCAGCAGGGCCGGGAGAGGGGGGTCAGATACGCAGTATTTT. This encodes CASRAGRGGSDTQYF.

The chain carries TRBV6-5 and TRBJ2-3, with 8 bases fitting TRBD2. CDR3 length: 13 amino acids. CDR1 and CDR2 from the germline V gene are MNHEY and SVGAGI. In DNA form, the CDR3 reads TGTGCTTCGAGCGGGAGTCCAGCAGATACGCAGTATTTT. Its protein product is CASSGSPADTQYF.

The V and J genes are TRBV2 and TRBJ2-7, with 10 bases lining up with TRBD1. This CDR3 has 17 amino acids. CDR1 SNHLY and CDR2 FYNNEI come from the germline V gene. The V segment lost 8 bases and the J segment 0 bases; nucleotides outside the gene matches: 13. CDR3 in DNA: TGTGCCAGCGGCCGGAGACAGGGGGCCGTCAGCTCCTACGAGCAGTACTTC. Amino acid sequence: CASGRRQGAVSSYEQYF.

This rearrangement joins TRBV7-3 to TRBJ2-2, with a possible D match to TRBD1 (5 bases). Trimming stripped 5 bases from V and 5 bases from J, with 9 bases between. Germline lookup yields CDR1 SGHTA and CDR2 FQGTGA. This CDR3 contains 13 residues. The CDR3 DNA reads TGTGCCAGCAGCACGACAGCTACCGGGGAGCTGTTTTTT. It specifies CASSTTATGELFF.

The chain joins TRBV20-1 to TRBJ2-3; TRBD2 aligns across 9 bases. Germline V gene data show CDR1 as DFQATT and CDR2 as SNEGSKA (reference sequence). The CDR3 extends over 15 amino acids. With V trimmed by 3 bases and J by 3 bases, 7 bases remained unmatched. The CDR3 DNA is TGCAGTGCTAGCCGGGGACTAGCCACGACAGATACGCAGTATTTT. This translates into CSASRGLATTDTQYF.

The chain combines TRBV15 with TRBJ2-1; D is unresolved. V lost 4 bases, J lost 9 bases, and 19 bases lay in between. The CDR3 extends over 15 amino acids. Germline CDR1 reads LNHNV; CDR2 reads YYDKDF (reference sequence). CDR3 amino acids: CATSTANPNPGEQFF. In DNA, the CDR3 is TGTGCCACCAGCACGGCTAACCCAAATCCGGGTGAGCAGTTCTTC.